This TCR beta chain is drawn from a study of blood T cell repertoires in COVID-19. Overall study context: Some COVID-19 samples were acute and others convalescent; all came from the United States, Italy and Spain.

Germline CDR1 GTSNPN, CDR2 SVGIG (reference sequence). Trimming pared 3 bases from V and 8 bases from J, leaving 16 bases between. The CDR3 is 14 amino acids. Clones were read by immunoSEQ multiplex PCR, and TCRdb kept only the in-frame ones, dropping some. The sample includes around 300,000 clones, around nine tenths of them seen just once. This TCR derives from a woman aged 18-29 years who had recovered from COVID-19. Sequenced input: PBMCs or T cells enriched from blood (not recorded which). This chain links TRBV30 with TRBJ2-2; D possibly corresponds to TRBD1 (5 bases). CDR3 DNA: TGTGCCTGGAGCCGAACAGGTTTCTGGGGGGAGCTGTTTTTT. Its protein product is CAWSRTGFWGELFF.